One and the same sample provided the 14 T cell receptor beta chains below, sequenced in a study of cytomegalovirus exposure and HLA in healthy donors. 60 Vbeta and 13 Jbeta primers were used in PCR. Libraries were prepared by immunoSEQ multiplex PCR; TCRdb keeps only in-frame clonotypes and omits some of them. The sample carries over 100,000 clones, around four fifths recorded once. The sequencing input was PBMCs. Receptors were obtained from a male donor in good health and CMV-seronegative.

The V gene is TRBV5-5, the J gene TRBJ1-2; weak D call: TRBD1 (5 bases). The CDR3 covers 13 residues. V was pared by 0 bases and J by 2 bases, with 5 bases between. CDR1 SGHKS and CDR2 YYEKEE come from the germline V gene (reference sequence). CDR3 residues: CASSLEGNYGYTF. The CDR3 region has the DNA TGTGCCAGCAGCTTGGAGGGGAACTATGGCTACACCTTC.

This clone was recorded once. V and J are TRBV6-6 and TRBJ2-6, with D perhaps TRBD1 (5 bases). The germline V gene has CDR1 MNHNY and CDR2 SVGAGI (reference sequence). The V end lost 6 bases, the J end lost 1 base, and 13 bases lay between the germline ends. The CDR3 contains 16 residues. DNA for the CDR3: TGTGCCAGCAGCCTCGACAGACAATCTGGGGCCAACGTCCTGACTTTC. It yields the protein CASSLDRQSGANVLTF.

The rearrangement joins TRBV4-1 to TRBJ1-2; TRBD1 might be the D (6 bases). Germline values: CDR1 MGHRA, CDR2 YSYEKL. Between the trimmed V and J ends, which lost 4 bases and 5 bases, there was a span of 11 bases. This CDR3 is built from 13 residues. The CDR3 nucleotides are TGCGCCAGCAGCCTGGACAGAAGTTATGGCTACACCTTC. Translating it yields CASSLDRSYGYTF.

This chain joins TRBV18 and TRBJ2-1; the match to TRBD2 covers 13 bases. The CDR3 totals 18 residues. V shed 4 bases, J shed 4 bases, and the junction held 10 bases outside the gene matches. Germline CDR1 is KGHSH and CDR2 is LQKENI. CDR3 in DNA: TGTGCCAGCTCACAGGCAACCGGGACTAGCGGGGATTACAATGAGCAGTTCTTC. Its translation: CASSQATGTSGDYNEQFF. Complete variable domain (other parts from reference TRBV18 and TRBJ2-1): NAGVMQNPRHLVRRRGQEARLRCSPMKGHSHVYWYRQLPEEGLKFMVYLQKENIIDESGMPKERFSAEFPKEGPSILRIQQVVRGDSAAYFCASSQATGTSGDYNEQFFGPGTRLTVL.

This rearrangement joins TRBV19 to TRBJ2-7; possible D gene TRBD1, 5 bases. Trimming left V 4 bases short and J 4 bases short, with 17 bases between. The CDR3 consists of 15 residues. Germline CDR1 LNHDA, CDR2 SQIVND (reference sequence). The CDR3 nucleotides read TGTGCCAGTAGTACCCGGATAGGGGAAGGGTACGAGCAGTACTTC. It translates to CASSTRIGEGYEQYF. The full variable domain, with the rest looked up from reference TRBV19 and TRBJ2-7, is DGGITQSPKYLFRKEGQNVTLSCEQNLNHDAMYWYRQDPGQGLRLIYYSQIVNDFQKGDIAEGYSVSREKKESFPLTVTSAQKNPTAFYLCASSTRIGEGYEQYFGPGTRLTVT.

The CDR3 DNA follows: TGTGCCAGCAGAATACTCAGGGTCATGAACACTGAAGCTTTCTTT. Translated, it gives CASRILRVMNTEAFF. The V and J genes are TRBV5-6 and TRBJ1-1, with TRBD1 as a possible D gene (5 bases). Germline assignment: CDR1 SGHDT and CDR2 YYEEEE. V was cut by 5 bases and J by 0 bases, with 14 bases left in between. This CDR3 has 15 residues.

V gene TRBV19 combines with J gene TRBJ2-5; D gene unclear. Between the trimmed V and J ends, which lost 2 bases and 2 bases, there was a span of 9 bases. The germline V gene has CDR1 LNHDA and CDR2 SQIVND (reference sequence). The CDR3 loop spans 14 amino acids. CDR3 region: CASSIMGRQETQYF. As DNA, the CDR3 is TGTGCCAGTAGTATAATGGGCCGACAAGAGACCCAGTACTTC.

The chain recombines TRBV7-9 with TRBJ1-2; 8 nucleotides align to TRBD1. The V gene end was trimmed by 0 bases and the J gene end by 2 bases; junction bases not matched to a gene: 11. Germline CDR1 is SEHNR and CDR2 is FQNEAQ (reference sequence). This CDR3 is built from 18 residues. CDR3 bases: TGTGCCAGCAGCTTAGCGCGCGCCTACGGGACAGGAAACTATGGCTACACCTTC. This sequence encodes CASSLARAYGTGNYGYTF.

The rearrangement links TRBV5-4 to TRBJ2-1; 13 bases align to TRBD2. V lost 7 bases and J lost 9; bases outside the gene matches: 7. This CDR3 is 14 amino acids long. Germline V gene data show CDR1 as SGHNT and CDR2 as YYREEE (reference sequence). The CDR3 loop reads CASALAGGPAEQFF. The CDR3 DNA reads as TGTGCCAGCGCACTAGCGGGGGGGCCTGCTGAGCAGTTCTTC. Supplemented by reference TRBV5-4 and TRBJ2-1, the full variable domain reads ETGVTQSPTHLIKTRGQQVTLRCSSQSGHNTVSWYQQALGQGPQFIFQYYREEENGRGNFPPRFSGLQFPNYSSELNVNALELDDSALYLCASALAGGPAEQFFGPGTRLTVL.

The chain uses TRBV5-1 and TRBJ2-5, with 10 positions matching TRBD1. The V gene end was trimmed by 2 bases and the J gene end by 4 bases; junction bases not matched to a gene: 8. In germline, CDR1 is SGHRS, CDR2 YFSETQ. This CDR3 region has 16 residues. This CDR3 reads CASSFGTGEFGETQYF. Written as DNA, the CDR3 is TGCGCCAGCAGCTTTGGGACAGGGGAATTTGGAGAGACCCAGTACTTC.

The rearrangement uses TRBV11-2 and TRBJ2-4, with a tentative D call TRBD1 (5 bases). There are 14 residues in the CDR3. V was pared by 1 base and J by 1 base, with 5 bases between. CDR1 SGHAT and CDR2 FQNNGV come from the germline V gene. For the CDR3, the DNA is TGTGCCAGCAGCTTAGCAGGGGCCAAAAACATTCAGTACTTC. This translates into CASSLAGAKNIQYF. Combining the CDR3 with reference TRBV11-2 and TRBJ2-4 gives the whole variable domain EAGVAQSPRYKIIEKRQSVAFWCNPISGHATLYWYQQILGQGPKLLIQFQNNGVVDDSQLPKDRFSAERLKGVDSTLKIQPAKLEDSAVYLCASSLAGAKNIQYFGAGTRLSVL.

The rearrangement links TRBV28 to TRBJ1-6; the D is unclear. V gave up 3 bases and J gave up 9 bases, with 3 bases separating them. The CDR3 length is 11 residues. Germline CDR1 reads MDHEN; CDR2 reads SYDVKM. CDR3 DNA: TGTGCCAGCAGTTTCAGTTCACCCCTCCACTTT. Translated: CASSFSSPLHF.

The V and J genes are TRBV7-2 and TRBJ2-4, with TRBD1 identical over 7 bases. The junction had 13 bases not matched to a gene; V was cut back by 5 bases and J by 0 bases. This CDR3 is 18 amino acids long. Germline V gene data show CDR1 as SGHTA and CDR2 as FQGNSA. This chain's CDR3 is CASSLDRSGNIAKNIQYF. In DNA, the CDR3 is TGTGCCAGCAGCCTGGACAGGTCGGGAAATATAGCCAAAAACATTCAGTACTTC.

The chain employs TRBV5-5 and TRBJ2-7, with TRBD1 matching 8 bases. The CDR3 extends over 15 amino acids. The V gene end was trimmed by 5 bases and the J gene end by 2 bases; junction bases not matched to a gene: 9. Germline V CDR1 and CDR2: SGHKS, YYEKEE (reference sequence). In DNA form, the CDR3 reads TGTGCCAGCAGATTTACCGGGACAGGAACCTACGAGCAGTACTTC. Translated: CASRFTGTGTYEQYF. Together with reference TRBV5-5 and TRBJ2-7, the CDR3 gives the full variable domain: DAGVTQSPTHLIKTRGQQVTLRCSPISGHKSVSWYQQVLGQGPQFIFQYYEKEERGRGNFPDRFSARQFPNYSSELNVNALLLGDSALYLCASRFTGTGTYEQYFGPGTRLTVT.